Detailed here is one T cell receptor (beta chain). This entry comes from a study of blood T cell repertoires in COVID-19. Those who participated ranged in age from roughly 18 to 100 years and resided in under 25 US areas. Assignments of participants to cohorts depended upon their own reported clinical history. The recovered donors of Cohort 3 showed two negative PCRs, clearance, or symptom resolution. The CDR3 runs 14 residues. V shed 5 bases and J shed 8 bases, with 18 bases lying between them. The germline gives CDR1 SGHTA, CDR2 FQGNSA. Using immunoSEQ multiplex PCR, the repertoire was profiled, and TCRdb retains in-frame clones only, with some absent. This table holds roughly 330,000 clones, 80% to 90% found once.

This receptor was taken from a young man who had recovered from COVID-19. The rearrangement uses TRBV7-2 and TRBJ1-2; the D gene is possibly TRBD1 (6 bases). The sequenced sample consisted of PBMCs or T cells enriched from blood (not recorded which). CDR3 protein: CASSLLGAGHGYTF. In DNA, the CDR3 is TGTGCCAGCAGCCTCCTGGGGGCGGGTCACGGCTACACCTTC.